This T cell receptor (beta chain) was identified in a study of cytomegalovirus exposure and HLA in healthy donors. Study results and caveats: Across donors, most TCRs were seen rarely, yet some public ones were widespread.

Only in-frame clones appear in the TCRdb table, and some are missing; sequencing was by immunoSEQ multiplex PCR. Of 90,000 to 150,000 clones listed, around 85% are singletons. This CDR3 has 15 residues. The V and J ends lost 2 bases and 3 bases respectively, with 13 bases between them. Germline V gene lookup returns CDR1 SGHVS and CDR2 FNYEAQ. On this clone: Its antigen is unidentified.

The donors were part of the validation cohort, which consisted of under 150 subjects and was separate from the first cohort of several hundred subjects. The TCR comes from a man younger than 35 in good health and CMV-seropositive. The sequenced sample was PBMCs. The chain recombines TRBV7-6 with TRBJ1-1; no reliable D call. CDR3 nucleotides: TGTGCCAGCAGCTTATCTGTCCGAGGGTACACTGAAGCTTTCTTT. This codes for CASSLSVRGYTEAFF.